What follows is one TCR beta chain and its context. What it binds is unknown. This record comes from a study of T cell responses to AZD1222 COVID-19 vaccine. Only in-frame clones appear in the TCRdb table, and some are missing; sequencing was by immunoSEQ multiplex PCR. There are 90,000 to 95,000 clones in the sample; more than 70% occur only once, and around 21% lies in the top ten. Study-level results: Spike was spanned by vaccine-associated CD4 TCRs, which were dominant at 160-218 and 743-854.

The length of the CDR3 is 14 residues. The germline V and J ends were trimmed by 7 bases and 6 bases, with 18 bases remaining between them. Germline CDR1 MNHEY, CDR2 SVGAGI. The starting material was peripheral blood, obtained on day 0 of AZD1222 vaccination. This chain connects TRBV6-5 to TRBJ1-2; D may be TRBD1 (5 bases). The receptor comes from an adult in good health. The chain's CDR3 is CASKMGPHGNGYTF. The CDR3 DNA reads TGTGCCAGCAAGATGGGACCTCACGGGAATGGCTACACCTTC.